This TCR beta chain was recorded in a study of T cells after yellow fever vaccination. Broader study findings: The secondary response showed a weaker magnitude and a faster peak, day 5 versus 15. Subsequent to the booster, the majority of primary-vaccination clones reappeared (roughly 96% CD4, 85% to 90% CD8). Just a small share of clonotypes turned up in the CD4 compartment as well as the CD8 compartment.

There are 13 residues in the CDR3. CDR1 SGHVS and CDR2 FNYEAQ come from the germline V gene. V lost 5 bases and J 3 bases, leaving 10 bases between the germline ends. This clonotype was detected many times. Its antigen remains unknown. TCRdb used MiXCR to reprocess the 5' RACE reads, holding one entry per CDR3 protein. The profile shows about 69,000 distinct CDR3 sequences, under 6.5% of them singletons. The clonotype was recovered from a man younger than 30 who received the YFV17D yellow fever vaccine. The sequencing here drew on CD4+ T cells sorted from PBMCs, taken roughly 14 days after the first yellow fever vaccination. The gene calls are TRBV7-6 and TRBJ1-1; no clear D. The CDR3 DNA follows: TGTGCCAGCAGCAAAGGTCTTTACACTGAAGCTTTCTTT. Translation gives CASSKGLYTEAFF.